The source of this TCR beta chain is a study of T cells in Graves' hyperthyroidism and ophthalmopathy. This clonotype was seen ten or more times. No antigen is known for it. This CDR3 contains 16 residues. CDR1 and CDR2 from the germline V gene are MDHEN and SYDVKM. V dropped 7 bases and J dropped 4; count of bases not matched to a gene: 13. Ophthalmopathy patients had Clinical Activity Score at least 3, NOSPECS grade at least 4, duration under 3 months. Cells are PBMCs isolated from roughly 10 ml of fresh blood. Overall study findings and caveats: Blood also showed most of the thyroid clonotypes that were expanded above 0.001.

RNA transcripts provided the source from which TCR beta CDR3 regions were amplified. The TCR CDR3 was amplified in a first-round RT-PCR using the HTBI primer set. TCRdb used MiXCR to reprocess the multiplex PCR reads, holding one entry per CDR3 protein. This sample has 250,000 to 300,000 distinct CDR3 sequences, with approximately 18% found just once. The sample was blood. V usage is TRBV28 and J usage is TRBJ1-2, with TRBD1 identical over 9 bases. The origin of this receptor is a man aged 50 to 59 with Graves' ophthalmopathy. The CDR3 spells CASTPSWGQGGYGYTF. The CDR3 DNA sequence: TGTGCCAGCACCCCCAGCTGGGGACAGGGAGGCTATGGCTACACCTTC.